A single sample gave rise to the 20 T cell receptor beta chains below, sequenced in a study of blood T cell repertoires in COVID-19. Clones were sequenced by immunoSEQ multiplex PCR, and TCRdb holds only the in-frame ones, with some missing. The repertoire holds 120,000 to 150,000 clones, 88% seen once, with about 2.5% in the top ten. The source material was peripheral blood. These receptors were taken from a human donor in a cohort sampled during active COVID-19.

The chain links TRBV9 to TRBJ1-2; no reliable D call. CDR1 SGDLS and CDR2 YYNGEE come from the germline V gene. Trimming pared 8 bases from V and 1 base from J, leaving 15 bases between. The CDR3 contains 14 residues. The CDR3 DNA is TGTGCCAGTACCGGTCCCACCCATAACTATGGCTACACCTTC. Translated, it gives CASTGPTHNYGYTF.

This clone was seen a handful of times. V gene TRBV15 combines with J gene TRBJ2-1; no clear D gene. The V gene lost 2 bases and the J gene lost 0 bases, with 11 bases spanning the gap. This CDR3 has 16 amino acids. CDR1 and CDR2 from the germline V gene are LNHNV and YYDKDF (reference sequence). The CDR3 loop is CATSRLRGASYNEQFF. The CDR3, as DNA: TGTGCCACCAGCAGACTTCGCGGAGCCTCCTACAATGAGCAGTTCTTC.

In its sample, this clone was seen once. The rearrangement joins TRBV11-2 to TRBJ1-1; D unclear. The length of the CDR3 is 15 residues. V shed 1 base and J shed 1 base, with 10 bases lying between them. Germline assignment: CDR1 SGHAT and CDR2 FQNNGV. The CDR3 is CASSLGFRKNTEAFF. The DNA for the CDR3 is TGTGCCAGCAGCTTAGGCTTCAGGAAGAACACTGAAGCTTTCTTT.

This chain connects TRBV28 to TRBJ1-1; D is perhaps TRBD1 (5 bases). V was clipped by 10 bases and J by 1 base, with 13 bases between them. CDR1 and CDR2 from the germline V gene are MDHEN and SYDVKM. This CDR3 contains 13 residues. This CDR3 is CAIRRTGNTEAFF. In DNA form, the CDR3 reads TGTGCCATACGCCGTACAGGGAACACTGAAGCTTTCTTT.

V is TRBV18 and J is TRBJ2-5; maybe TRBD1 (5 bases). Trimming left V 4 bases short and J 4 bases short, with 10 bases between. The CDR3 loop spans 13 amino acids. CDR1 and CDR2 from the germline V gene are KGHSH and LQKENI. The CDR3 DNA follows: TGTGCCAGCTCACTAGGCAGGGCAGAGACCCAGTACTTC. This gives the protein CASSLGRAETQYF.

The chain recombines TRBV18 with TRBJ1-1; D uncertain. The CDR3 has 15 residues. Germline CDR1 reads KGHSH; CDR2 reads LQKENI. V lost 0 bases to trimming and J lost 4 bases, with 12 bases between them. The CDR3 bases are TGTGCCAGCTCACCACCGCGACCCCCGGGCACTGAAGCTTTCTTT. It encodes CASSPPRPPGTEAFF.

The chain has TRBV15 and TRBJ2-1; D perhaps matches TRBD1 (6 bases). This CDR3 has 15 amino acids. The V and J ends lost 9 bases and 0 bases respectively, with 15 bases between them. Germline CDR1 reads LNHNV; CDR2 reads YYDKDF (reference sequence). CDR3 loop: CATSRQGSSYNEQFF. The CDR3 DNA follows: TGTGCCACGTCACGCCAGGGGAGCTCCTACAATGAGCAGTTCTTC.

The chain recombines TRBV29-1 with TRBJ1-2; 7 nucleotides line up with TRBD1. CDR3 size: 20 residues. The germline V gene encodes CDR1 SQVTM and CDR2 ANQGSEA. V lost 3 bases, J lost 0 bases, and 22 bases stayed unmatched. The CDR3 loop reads CSVDKGSRQGLGHTNYGYTF. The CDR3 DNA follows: TGCAGCGTTGATAAAGGGTCAAGACAGGGCCTAGGCCACACTAACTATGGCTACACCTTC.

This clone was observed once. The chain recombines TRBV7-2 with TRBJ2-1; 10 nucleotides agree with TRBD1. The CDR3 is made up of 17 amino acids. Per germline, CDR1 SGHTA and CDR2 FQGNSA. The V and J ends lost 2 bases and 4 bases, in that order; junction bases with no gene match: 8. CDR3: CASSLRGTGAAYNEQFF. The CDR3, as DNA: TGTGCCAGCAGCTTAAGGGGGACAGGGGCGGCATACAATGAGCAGTTCTTC. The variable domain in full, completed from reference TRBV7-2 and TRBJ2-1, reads GAGVSQSPSNKVTEKGKDVELRCDPISGHTALYWYRQSLGQGLEFLIYFQGNSAPDKSGLPSDRFSAERTGGSVSTLTIQRTQQEDSAVYLCASSLRGTGAAYNEQFFGPGTRLTVL.

CDR3 DNA: TGCGCCAGCAGCTTCCGCGGGCCTCGTGATACGCAGTATTTT. Protein: CASSFRGPRDTQYF. The V gene is TRBV5-1, the J gene TRBJ2-3, with D perhaps matching TRBD2 (5 bases). The CDR3 spans 14 residues. Germline loops: CDR1 SGHRS, CDR2 YFSETQ. Trimming shortened V by 2 bases and J by 6 bases, and 13 bases separated the two germline ends. Complete variable domain (other parts from reference TRBV5-1 and TRBJ2-3): KAGVTQTPRYLIKTRGQQVTLSCSPISGHRSVSWYQQTPGQGLQFLFEYFSETQRNKGNFPGRFSGRQFSNSRSEMNVSTLELGDSALYLCASSFRGPRDTQYFGPGTRLTVL.

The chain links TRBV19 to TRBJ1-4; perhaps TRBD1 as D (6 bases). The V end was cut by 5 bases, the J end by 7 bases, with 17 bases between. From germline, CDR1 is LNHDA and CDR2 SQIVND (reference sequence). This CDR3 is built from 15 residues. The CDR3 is CASSADRSGVEKLFF. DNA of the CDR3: TGTGCCAGTAGTGCCGACAGGTCCGGGGTTGAAAAACTGTTTTTT.

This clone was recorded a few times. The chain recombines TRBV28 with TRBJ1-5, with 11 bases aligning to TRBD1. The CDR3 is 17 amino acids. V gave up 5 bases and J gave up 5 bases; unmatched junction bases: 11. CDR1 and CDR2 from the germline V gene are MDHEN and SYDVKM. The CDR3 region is CASSPHAGTGGDQPQHF. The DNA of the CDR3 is TGTGCCAGCAGTCCCCACGCAGGGACAGGGGGAGATCAGCCCCAGCATTTT. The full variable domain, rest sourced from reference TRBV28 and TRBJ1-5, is DVKVTQSSRYLVKRTGEKVFLECVQDMDHENMFWYRQDPGLGLRLIYFSYDVKMKEKGDIPEGYSVSREKKERFSLILESASTNQTSMYLCASSPHAGTGGDQPQHFGDGTRLSIL.

In DNA, the CDR3 is TGTGCCAGCAGCTTGTTGTTACTGACAGGGCAAAGCACAGATACGCAGTATTTT. Translation gives CASSLLLLTGQSTDTQYF. The rearrangement links TRBV5-6 to TRBJ2-3, with 7 bases aligning to TRBD1. In germline, CDR1 is SGHDT, CDR2 YYEEEE. The CDR3 is made up of 18 amino acids. Trimming at V came to 1 base and at J to 0 bases, leaving 11 bases not matched to a gene.

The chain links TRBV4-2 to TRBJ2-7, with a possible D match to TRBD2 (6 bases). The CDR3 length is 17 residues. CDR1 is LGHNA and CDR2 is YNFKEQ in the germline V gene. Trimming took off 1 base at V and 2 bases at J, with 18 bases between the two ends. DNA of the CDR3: TGTGCCAGCAGCCAAGGTTTCGTTGGGACTTCTGCCTACGAGCAGTACTTC. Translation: CASSQGFVGTSAYEQYF.

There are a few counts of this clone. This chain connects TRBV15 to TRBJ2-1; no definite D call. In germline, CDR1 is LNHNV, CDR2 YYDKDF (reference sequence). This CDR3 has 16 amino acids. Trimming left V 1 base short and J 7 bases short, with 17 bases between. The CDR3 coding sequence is TGTGCCACCAGCAGAGCCGGTGGCCGAGTACAGAATGAGCAGTTCTTC. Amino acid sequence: CATSRAGGRVQNEQFF. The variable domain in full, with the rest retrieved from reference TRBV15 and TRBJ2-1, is DAMVIQNPRYQVTQFGKPVTLSCSQTLNHNVMYWYQQKSSQAPKLLFHYYDKDFNNEADTPDNFQSRRPNTSFCFLDIRSPGLGDTAMYLCATSRAGGRVQNEQFFGPGTRLTVL.

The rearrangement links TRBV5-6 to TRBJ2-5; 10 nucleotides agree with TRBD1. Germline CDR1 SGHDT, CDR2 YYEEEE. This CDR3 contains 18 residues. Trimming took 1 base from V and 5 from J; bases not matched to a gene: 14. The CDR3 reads CASSLLRPDRGRRETQYF. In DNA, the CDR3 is TGTGCCAGCAGCTTGCTCCGACCAGACAGGGGGCGGAGGGAGACCCAGTACTTC.

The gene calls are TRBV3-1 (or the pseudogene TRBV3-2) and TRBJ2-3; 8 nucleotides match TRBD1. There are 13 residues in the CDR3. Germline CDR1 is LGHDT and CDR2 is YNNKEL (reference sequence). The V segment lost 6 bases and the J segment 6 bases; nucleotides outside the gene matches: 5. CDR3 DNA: TGTGCCAGCAGGCGACAGGGGAGGGATACGCAGTATTTT. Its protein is CASRRQGRDTQYF.

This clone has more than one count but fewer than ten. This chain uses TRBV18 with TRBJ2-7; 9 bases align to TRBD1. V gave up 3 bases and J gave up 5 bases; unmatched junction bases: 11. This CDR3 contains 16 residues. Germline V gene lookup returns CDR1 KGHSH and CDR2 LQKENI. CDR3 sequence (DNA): TGTGCCAGCTCACCCAGAACATCGACAGGGGGTGACGAGCAGTACTTC. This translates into CASSPRTSTGGDEQYF.

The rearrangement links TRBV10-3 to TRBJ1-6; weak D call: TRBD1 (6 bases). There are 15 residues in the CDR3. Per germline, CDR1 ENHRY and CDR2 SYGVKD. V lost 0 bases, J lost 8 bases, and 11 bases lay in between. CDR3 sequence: CAISESQGFDSPLHF. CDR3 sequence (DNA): TGTGCCATCAGTGAGTCTCAGGGGTTCGATTCACCCCTCCACTTT.

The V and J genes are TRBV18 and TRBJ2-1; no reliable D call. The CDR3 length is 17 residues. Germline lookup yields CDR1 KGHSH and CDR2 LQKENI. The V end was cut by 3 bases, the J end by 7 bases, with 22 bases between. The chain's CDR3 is CASSPPFGDAGRNEQFF. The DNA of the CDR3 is TGTGCCAGCTCACCTCCATTCGGAGACGCCGGTAGGAATGAGCAGTTCTTC. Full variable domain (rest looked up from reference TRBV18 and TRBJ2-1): NAGVMQNPRHLVRRRGQEARLRCSPMKGHSHVYWYRQLPEEGLKFMVYLQKENIIDESGMPKERFSAEFPKEGPSILRIQQVVRGDSAAYFCASSPPFGDAGRNEQFFGPGTRLTVL.